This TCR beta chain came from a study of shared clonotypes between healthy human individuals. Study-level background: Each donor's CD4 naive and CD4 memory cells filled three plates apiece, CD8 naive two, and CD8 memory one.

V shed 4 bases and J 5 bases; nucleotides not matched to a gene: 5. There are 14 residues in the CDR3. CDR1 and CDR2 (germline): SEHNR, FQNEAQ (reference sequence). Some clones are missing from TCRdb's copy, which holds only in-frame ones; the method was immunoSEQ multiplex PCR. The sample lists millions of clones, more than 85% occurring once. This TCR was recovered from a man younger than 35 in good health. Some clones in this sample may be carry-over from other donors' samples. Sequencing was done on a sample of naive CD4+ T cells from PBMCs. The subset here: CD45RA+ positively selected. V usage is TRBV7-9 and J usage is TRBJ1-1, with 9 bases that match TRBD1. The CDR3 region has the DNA TGTGCCAGCAGCTGGGGACAGGGTGTGACTGAAGCTTTCTTT. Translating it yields CASSWGQGVTEAFF.